Presented here are 10 T cell receptor beta chains from one specimen sequenced in a study of control samples from healthy donors and cancer patients. The protocol was immunoSEQ multiplex PCR, while the TCRdb copy is restricted to in-frame clones and leaves out a portion. The repertoire holds approximately 100,000 clones, with more than 75% as singletons. The sequenced material came from blood. All receptors derive from a man aged 60-69 years in good health.

This chain uses TRBV9 with TRBJ1-6; 10 positions match TRBD1. The CDR3 is 15 amino acids. Trimming removed 2 bases from V and 9 bases from J; junction bases left unmatched: 5. CDR1 SGDLS and CDR2 YYNGEE come from the germline V gene. The CDR3 coding sequence is TGTGCCAGCAGCGTGCGGACAGGGGGAGTTTCACCCCTCCACTTT. This codes for CASSVRTGGVSPLHF.

The V and J genes are TRBV30 and TRBJ2-3, with TRBD2 matching 11 bases. This CDR3 is 15 amino acids long. From germline, CDR1 is GTSNPN and CDR2 SVGIG (reference sequence). The V and J ends lost 2 bases and 4 bases, in that order; junction bases with no gene match: 5. DNA for the CDR3: TGTGCCTGGAGTAAACTAGCGGGAGCTTCAGATACGCAGTATTTT. Translating gives CAWSKLAGASDTQYF.

The J gene is TRBJ1-3, the V gene TRBV5-6, with no clear D. V was cut by 1 base and J by 1 base, with 9 bases left in between. Germline loops: CDR1 SGHDT, CDR2 YYEEEE. The CDR3 consists of 15 residues. The CDR3 region is CASSLTLGSGNTIYF. The CDR3 DNA follows: TGTGCCAGCAGCTTGACGCTGGGATCTGGAAACACCATATATTTT.

Only one count was recorded for this clone. The gene calls are TRBV5-1 and TRBJ1-6; D uncertain. Germline-derived CDR1 and CDR2 are SGHRS and YFSETQ. The CDR3 loop spans 19 amino acids. The V gene lost 5 bases and the J gene lost 0 bases, with 21 bases spanning the gap. DNA for the CDR3: TGCGCCAGCAGTTCCCAAGGAACAGATTTTAGCTCCTATAATTCACCCCTCCACTTT. As protein: CASSSQGTDFSSYNSPLHF. Complete variable domain (other parts from reference TRBV5-1 and TRBJ1-6): KAGVTQTPRYLIKTRGQQVTLSCSPISGHRSVSWYQQTPGQGLQFLFEYFSETQRNKGNFPGRFSGRQFSNSRSEMNVSTLELGDSALYLCASSSQGTDFSSYNSPLHFGNGTRLTVT.

This clone was observed once. The CDR3 spells CASRENNSPLHF. The CDR3 DNA reads as TGCGCCAGCCGGGAAAATAATTCACCCCTCCACTTT. This chain uses TRBV5-1 with TRBJ1-6; D not resolved. The V end lost 7 bases, the J end lost 5 bases, and 7 bases lay between the germline ends. In germline, CDR1 is SGHRS, CDR2 YFSETQ. The CDR3 runs 12 residues.

V usage is TRBV30 and J usage is TRBJ1-6; possibly TRBD1 for D (5 bases). The V gene lost 0 bases and the J gene lost 8 bases, with 14 bases spanning the gap. Per the germline V gene, CDR1 is GTSNPN and CDR2 is SVGIG (reference sequence). This CDR3 has 15 residues. Here the CDR3 DNA reads TGTGCCTGGAGTGTAAGCGGGACCGCGGATTCACCCCTCCACTTT. This codes for CAWSVSGTADSPLHF.

This chain links TRBV5-6 with TRBJ2-7; TRBD1 matches 7 bases. Germline loops: CDR1 SGHDT, CDR2 YYEEEE. The CDR3 has 15 amino acids. The V gene end was trimmed by 0 bases and the J gene end by 3 bases; junction bases not matched to a gene: 6. This CDR3 is CASSLEGQLRYEQYF. The CDR3, as DNA: TGTGCCAGCAGCTTGGAGGGACAGCTCCGCTACGAGCAGTACTTC.

The chain is built from TRBV12-5 and TRBJ1-4; D is unresolved. Germline V lookup: CDR1 LGHNT, CDR2 FRNRAP. The CDR3 is made up of 14 amino acids. Trimming pared 6 bases from V and 8 bases from J, leaving 16 bases between. This CDR3 reads CASGPGLGREKLFF. The CDR3 region has the DNA TGTGCTAGTGGCCCCGGACTGGGTCGGGAAAAACTGTTTTTT. Complete variable domain (other parts from reference TRBV12-5 and TRBJ1-4): DARVTQTPRHKVTEMGQEVTMRCQPILGHNTVFWYRQTMMQGLELLAYFRNRAPLDDSGMPKDRFSAEMPDATLATLKIQPSEPRDSAVYFCASGPGLGREKLFFGSGTQLSVL.

The CDR3 DNA sequence: TGTGCCAGCTCACCACCGGCGGGGCCTAGCGAAGCTTTCTTT. This gives the protein CASSPPAGPSEAFF. J is TRBJ1-1 and V is TRBV18, with D possibly TRBD1 on 5 matching bases. Germline V CDR1 and CDR2: KGHSH, LQKENI. V lost 0 bases and J 8 bases, leaving 13 bases between the germline ends. CDR3 size: 14 residues.

This chain uses TRBV6-5 with TRBJ2-1; 8 bases agree with TRBD1. The ends lost 7 bases at V and 5 bases at J; junction bases unmatched: 4. This CDR3 region has 13 residues. Germline assignment: CDR1 MNHEY and CDR2 SVGAGI. The CDR3 reads CASTKDRDNEQFF. The CDR3 nucleotides are TGTGCCAGCACTAAGGACAGGGACAATGAGCAGTTCTTC.